The 32 T cell receptor beta chains below all came from one sample that was sequenced in a study of shared clonotypes between healthy human individuals. Measured with immunoSEQ multiplex PCR; TCRdb has only the in-frame clones, and not every one. The sample holds over 700,000 clones, over 55% seen once. Source material: memory CD4+ T cells sorted from blood. Subset defined: CD45RA-negative fraction. The receptors were sampled from a woman in her 30s in good health.

CDR3 nucleotide sequence: TGTGCCAGCAGTGGCTGGGGAGGCGCTGAAGCTTTCTTT. Translated, it gives CASSGWGGAEAFF. V and J are TRBV27 and TRBJ1-1; no definite D call. The germline gives CDR1 MNHEY, CDR2 SMNVEV (reference sequence). Trimming pared 5 bases from V and 6 bases from J, leaving 13 bases between. CDR3 length equals 13 residues.

The chain links TRBV5-1 to TRBJ2-3; D call uncertain. Germline CDR1 SGHRS, CDR2 YFSETQ. This CDR3 spans 14 amino acids. Trimming took off 4 bases at V and 1 base at J, with 10 bases between the two ends. CDR3 amino acids: CASSPAVGTDTQYF. In DNA, the CDR3 is TGCGCCAGCAGCCCGGCGGTCGGCACAGATACGCAGTATTTT. The full variable domain, rest sourced from reference TRBV5-1 and TRBJ2-3, is KAGVTQTPRYLIKTRGQQVTLSCSPISGHRSVSWYQQTPGQGLQFLFEYFSETQRNKGNFPGRFSGRQFSNSRSEMNVSTLELGDSALYLCASSPAVGTDTQYFGPGTRLTVL.

This sequence joins TRBV5-5 and TRBJ2-7; D perhaps matches TRBD2 (6 bases). V was trimmed by 2 bases and J by 3 bases, leaving 9 bases between them. The CDR3 is 13 residues long. CDR1 and CDR2 (germline): SGHKS, YYEKEE (reference sequence). The CDR3 protein is CASSFGGVYEQYF. The CDR3 coding sequence is TGTGCCAGCAGCTTCGGCGGGGTCTACGAGCAGTACTTC.

This chain joins TRBV27 and TRBJ1-6; no reliable D call. CDR1 is MNHEY, CDR2 SMNVEV, per germline (reference sequence). The V and J ends lost 0 bases and 14 bases respectively, with 11 bases between them. The CDR3 totals 13 residues. The CDR3 bases are TGTGCCAGCAGTTTATCGAGGGCTTGGGCCCTCCACTTT. Amino acids: CASSLSRAWALHF.

Worth noting for this clone: One end of the junction varies from germline; a read error may be responsible. The chain is built from TRBV6-1 and TRBJ2-2; 10 bases align to TRBD1. The CDR3 totals 16 residues. Per the germline V gene, CDR1 is MNHNS and CDR2 is SASEGT. The CDR3 reads CASREGQGANTGELFF. The CDR3 DNA reads as TGTGCCAGCAGGGAAGGACAGGGGGCGAACACCGGGGAGCTGTTTTTT.

The J gene is TRBJ2-1, the V gene TRBV5-1; 9 nucleotides line up with TRBD1. Germline V lookup: CDR1 SGHRS, CDR2 YFSETQ. Losses at the gene ends were 2 bases for V and 4 bases for J; bases not matched to a gene: 4. The CDR3 totals 15 residues. For the CDR3, the DNA is TGCGCCAGCAGCTTATCGACAGGGGGGTACAATGAGCAGTTCTTC. This translates into CASSLSTGGYNEQFF.

This clone was found once. The chain recombines TRBV6-4 with TRBJ2-7; maybe TRBD2 (6 bases). Trimming removed 7 bases from V and 2 bases from J, with 21 bases in between. This CDR3 has 16 residues. In germline, CDR1 is MRHNA, CDR2 SNTAGT. The CDR3 loop is CASTPEKAGQPYEQYF. The CDR3 DNA follows: TGTGCCAGCACGCCAGAGAAAGCGGGCCAACCCTACGAGCAGTACTTC.

Remarks on this clone: Other DNA sequences in this specimen translate into the identical CDR3. J is TRBJ2-5 and V is TRBV18; 11 nucleotides match TRBD1. CDR3 length: 14 amino acids. Unmatched junction bases numbered 0, after V lost 2 bases and J lost 4 bases. Germline-derived CDR1 and CDR2 are KGHSH and LQKENI. The CDR3 DNA reads as TGTGCCAGCTCACCAGGACAGGGGGCAGAGACCCAGTACTTC. Residues: CASSPGQGAETQYF.

There are a few counts of this clone. The rearrangement joins TRBV30 to TRBJ1-1; perhaps TRBD1 as D (5 bases). The CDR3 runs 12 residues. The V end lost 7 bases, the J end lost 4 bases, and 13 bases lay between the germline ends. The germline V gene has CDR1 GTSNPN and CDR2 SVGIG (reference sequence). DNA of the CDR3: TGTGCCTCTATTCTGAGGGGCACTGAAGCTTTCTTT. Its translation is CASILRGTEAFF.

The V and J genes are TRBV11-2 and TRBJ1-1; a weak D match, TRBD1 (6 bases). V lost 5 bases, J lost 7 bases, and 20 bases lay in between. Germline V CDR1 and CDR2: SGHAT, FQNNGV. The CDR3 runs 15 residues. CDR3 nucleotides: TGTGCCAGCAGCCCGCCCTTAACAGGGATGGGTGAAGCTTTCTTT. It specifies CASSPPLTGMGEAFF. The full variable domain, completed using reference TRBV11-2 and TRBJ1-1, is EAGVAQSPRYKIIEKRQSVAFWCNPISGHATLYWYQQILGQGPKLLIQFQNNGVVDDSQLPKDRFSAERLKGVDSTLKIQPAKLEDSAVYLCASSPPLTGMGEAFFGQGTRLTVV.

This rearrangement joins TRBV15 to TRBJ2-7; no firm D call. V lost 0 bases to trimming and J lost 0 bases, with 15 bases between them. Germline CDR1 LNHNV, CDR2 YYDKDF (reference sequence). The CDR3 runs 17 residues. The CDR3 DNA sequence: TGTGCCACCAGCAGAGATTTCGTAGGCCAGAACTCCTACGAGCAGTACTTC. This codes for CATSRDFVGQNSYEQYF.

Of note for this clone: Since a much larger clone is just one base distant, this may be a read error. Other DNA sequences in this sample translate to the same CDR3. The chain is built from TRBV11-2 and TRBJ1-2; D may be TRBD1 (6 bases). The CDR3 covers 12 residues. V shed 5 bases and J shed 6 bases, with 10 bases lying between them. Germline V CDR1 and CDR2: SGHAT, FQNNGV. DNA for the CDR3: TGTGCCAGCAGCCCCAACAGGGATGGCTACACCTTC. It codes for CASSPNRDGYTF.

The chain joins TRBV11-3 to TRBJ2-3; the D is unclear. Germline V gene sequence: CDR1 SGHNT, CDR2 YENEEA. The CDR3 sequence is 13 residues long. Trimming cost V 1 base and J 5 bases, with 7 bases left between them. DNA for the CDR3: TGTGCCAGCAGCTTAGGACTTGTAGATACGCAGTATTTT. Protein product: CASSLGLVDTQYF.

The chain joins TRBV29-1 to TRBJ2-5; the match to TRBD2 covers 7 bases. Germline V gives CDR1 SQVTM, CDR2 ANQGSEA. The CDR3 contains 13 residues. This CDR3 is CSHGGGPQETQYF. CDR3 sequence (DNA): TGCAGTCATGGCGGGGGTCCTCAAGAGACCCAGTACTTC.

This chain uses TRBV18 with TRBJ2-3, with D possibly being TRBD2 (6 bases). V was trimmed by 1 base and J by 4 bases, leaving 18 bases between them. The CDR3 runs 17 residues. In germline, CDR1 is KGHSH, CDR2 LQKENI. CDR3 sequence: CASSPRLPGRPPDTQYF. The CDR3 nucleotides read TGTGCCAGCTCACCACGTCTCCCCGGGAGACCCCCAGATACGCAGTATTTT. Drawing the rest from reference TRBV18 and TRBJ2-3, the complete variable domain is NAGVMQNPRHLVRRRGQEARLRCSPMKGHSHVYWYRQLPEEGLKFMVYLQKENIIDESGMPKERFSAEFPKEGPSILRIQQVVRGDSAAYFCASSPRLPGRPPDTQYFGPGTRLTVL.

The chain couples TRBV28 to TRBJ2-3, with 12 bases fitting TRBD2. V lost 2 bases to trimming and J lost 8 bases; unmatched junction nucleotides: 5. Germline CDR1 and CDR2: MDHEN and SYDVKM. The CDR3 runs 15 residues. The CDR3 spells CASSLPLAGGRTQYF. The CDR3 nucleotides are TGTGCCAGCAGTTTACCTCTAGCGGGAGGGCGTACGCAGTATTTT.

This chain links TRBV28 with TRBJ2-7, with D uncertain. Germline loops: CDR1 MDHEN, CDR2 SYDVKM. CDR3 size: 14 residues. V was trimmed by 2 bases and J by 2 bases, leaving 10 bases between them. The CDR3 sequence is CASSLVYRTYEQYF. The CDR3, as DNA: TGTGCCAGCAGTTTAGTGTATAGAACCTACGAGCAGTACTTC.

The V and J genes are TRBV6-4 and TRBJ2-7; D remains ambiguous. This CDR3 has 13 residues. Deletions cut 8 bases from V and 2 bases from J, with 13 bases between. Germline CDR1 MRHNA, CDR2 SNTAGT. The CDR3 DNA reads TGTGCCAGCCGGGCAGGCGTCACCTACGAGCAGTACTTC. It codes for CASRAGVTYEQYF.

In its sample, this clone was seen once. This chain links TRBV6-5 with TRBJ1-2; no clear D gene. The ends were cut back, 2 bases at V and 8 bases at J, with 9 bases in the middle. The CDR3 contains 12 residues. Germline lookup yields CDR1 MNHEY and CDR2 SVGAGI. This CDR3 is CASSYPKMGYTF. The CDR3 bases are TGTGCCAGCAGTTACCCTAAGATGGGCTACACCTTC.

This clone has only a few counts. Additional DNA sequences in this sample encode the identical CDR3. The rearrangement joins TRBV28 to TRBJ2-7; TRBD1 matches at 8 bases. Germline V CDR1 and CDR2: MDHEN, SYDVKM. The J segment lost 2 bases and the V segment lost 3 bases, leaving 3 bases of the junction unmatched. This CDR3 has 14 residues. The CDR3 loop reads CASSLRQGTYEQYF. In nucleotides, the CDR3 is TGTGCCAGCAGTTTGAGACAGGGGACCTACGAGCAGTACTTC.

The table lists this clone with a few counts. The rearrangement links TRBV28 to TRBJ2-5, with TRBD2 identical over 8 bases. V trimming: 4 bases; J trimming: 5 bases; junction bases outside the gene matches: 12. This CDR3 region has 16 residues. Looked up from germline, CDR1 is MDHEN and CDR2 is SYDVKM. CDR3 loop: CASSSSVGRAVETQYF. CDR3 coding DNA: TGTGCCAGCAGTTCCTCTGTCGGGAGGGCCGTGGAGACCCAGTACTTC.

The table lists this clone with a count of one. This sequence joins TRBV4-2 and TRBJ2-1; 12 bases fit TRBD2. The CDR3 totals 20 residues. Germline V gene sequence: CDR1 LGHNA, CDR2 YNFKEQ. Trimming took 4 bases from V and 3 from J; bases not matched to a gene: 16. DNA of the CDR3: TGTGCCAGCAGCCTTCAGTTTCGGACTAGCGGGATATTGGTCTACAATGAGCAGTTCTTC. Protein product: CASSLQFRTSGILVYNEQFF.

The count of this clone is one. V gene TRBV18 combines with J gene TRBJ2-5, with D tentatively TRBD1 (5 bases). The length of the CDR3 is 16 residues. CDR1 and CDR2 (germline): KGHSH, LQKENI. The ends were cut back, 5 bases at V and 1 base at J, with 17 bases in the middle. The CDR3 here is CASSFGLQDSQETQYF. The CDR3 coding sequence is TGTGCCAGCTCATTTGGGTTACAGGATTCCCAAGAGACCCAGTACTTC.

This clone was counted between two and nine times. The chain recombines TRBV19 with TRBJ1-1; 7 positions agree with TRBD1. Trimming cost V 5 bases and J 7 bases; bases outside gene matches: 4. The CDR3 runs 12 residues. The germline V gene encodes CDR1 LNHDA and CDR2 SQIVND (reference sequence). The CDR3 loop reads CASSSGDSEAFF. The CDR3 region has the DNA TGTGCCAGTAGTTCTGGGGACAGTGAAGCTTTCTTT.

A remark on this clone: The sample holds other DNA sequences that translate to the same CDR3. The V call is TRBV7-2, the J call TRBJ1-1; D might be TRBD1 (6 bases). CDR1 is SGHTA, CDR2 FQGNSA, per germline. The CDR3 runs to 13 residues. The V and J ends lost 2 bases and 5 bases respectively, with 9 bases between them. The CDR3 region is CASSLQGRTEAFF. The CDR3, as DNA: TGTGCCAGCAGCTTACAGGGGCGGACTGAAGCTTTCTTT.

This clone was recorded at least ten times. This chain uses TRBV28 with TRBJ1-2; D remains ambiguous. The CDR3 spans 17 residues. The V end was cut by 1 base, the J end by 2 bases, with 17 bases between. Germline loops: CDR1 MDHEN, CDR2 SYDVKM. The CDR3 region is CASSLLNPGPANYGYTF. CDR3 nucleotides: TGTGCCAGCAGTTTATTAAATCCCGGACCTGCGAACTATGGCTACACCTTC.

This sequence joins TRBV28 and TRBJ1-5, with TRBD1 matching 7 bases. With V trimmed by 6 bases and J by 6 bases, 11 bases remained unmatched. The V gene's germline CDR1 is MDHEN and CDR2 SYDVKM. The CDR3 sequence is 15 residues long. This CDR3 is CASRPETGKGQPQHF. The CDR3 region has the DNA TGTGCCAGCAGACCCGAGACAGGGAAAGGTCAGCCCCAGCATTTT.

This clone was found many times. Additional DNA sequences in this sample encode the identical CDR3. The chain recombines TRBV7-9 with TRBJ1-1; possibly TRBD1 for D (5 bases). Germline CDR1 SEHNR, CDR2 FQNEAQ (reference sequence). This CDR3 comprises 13 residues. The V end was cut by 4 bases, the J end by 3 bases, with 9 bases between. The CDR3 DNA is TGTGCCAGCAGCTCCCAGGGTGACACTGAAGCTTTCTTT. Translating gives CASSSQGDTEAFF.

The chain has TRBV7-3 and TRBJ1-4; 8 nucleotides match TRBD1. This CDR3 is 13 amino acids long. The germline CDR1 and CDR2 sequences are SGHTA and FQGTGA. J lost 7 bases, V lost 5 bases, and 3 bases had no gene match. The DNA for the CDR3 is TGTGCCAGCAGCAGAGACAGGGGTGAAAAACTGTTTTTT. Its translation: CASSRDRGEKLFF.

This chain joins TRBV5-4 and TRBJ2-5; no clear D. This CDR3 is built from 11 residues. V was pared by 1 base and J by 4 bases, with 2 bases between. Germline CDR1 SGHNT, CDR2 YYREEE (reference sequence). CDR3 nucleotides: TGTGCCAGCAGCTTGCTAGAGACCCAGTACTTC. The encoded protein is CASSLLETQYF.

On this clone itself: Other DNA sequences in this sample translate to the same CDR3. The V and J genes are TRBV18 and TRBJ2-5; D perhaps matches TRBD1 (6 bases). Trimming stripped 3 bases from V and 4 bases from J, with 9 bases between. There are 13 residues in the CDR3. Germline V lookup: CDR1 KGHSH, CDR2 LQKENI. The CDR3 bases are TGTGCCAGCTCACCGCAGGGGCGAGAGACCCAGTACTTC. Its protein product is CASSPQGRETQYF.

The genes are TRBV11-3 and TRBJ2-1; unclear D gene. CDR3 size: 15 residues. The ends were cut back, 5 bases at V and 1 base at J, with 12 bases in the middle. CDR1 SGHNT and CDR2 YENEEA come from the germline V gene. The CDR3 loop reads CASSRDTLSYNEQFF. In DNA form, the CDR3 reads TGTGCCAGCAGCCGAGACACACTATCCTACAATGAGCAGTTCTTC.